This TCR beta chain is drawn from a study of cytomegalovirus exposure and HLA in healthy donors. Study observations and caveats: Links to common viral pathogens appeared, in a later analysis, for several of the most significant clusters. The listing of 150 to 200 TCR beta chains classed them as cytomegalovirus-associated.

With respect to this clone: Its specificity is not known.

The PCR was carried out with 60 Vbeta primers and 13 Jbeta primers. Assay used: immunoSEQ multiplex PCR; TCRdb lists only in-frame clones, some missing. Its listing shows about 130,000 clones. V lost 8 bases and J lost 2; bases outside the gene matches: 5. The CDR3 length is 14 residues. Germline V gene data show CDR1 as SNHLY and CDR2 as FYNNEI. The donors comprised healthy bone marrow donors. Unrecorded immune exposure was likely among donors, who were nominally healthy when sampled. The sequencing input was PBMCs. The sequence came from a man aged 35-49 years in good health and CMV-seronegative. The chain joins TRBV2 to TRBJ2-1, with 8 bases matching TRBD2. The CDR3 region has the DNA TGTGCCAGCGGAAGGACTAGCACCTACAATGAGCAGTTCTTC. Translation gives CASGRTSTYNEQFF.